These 11 T cell receptor beta chains share one sample of origin, sequenced in a study of blood T cell repertoires in COVID-19. Clones were read by immunoSEQ multiplex PCR, and TCRdb kept only the in-frame ones, dropping some. The table shows fewer than 250,000 clones, with roughly 88% occurring only once. The sample comprised PBMCs or T cells enriched from blood (not recorded which). The receptors originated from a woman in her twenties or thirties who had been exposed to COVID-19.

The J gene is TRBJ1-1, the V gene TRBV5-1; 8 nucleotides agree with TRBD1. Trimming took 2 bases from V and 2 from J; bases not matched to a gene: 5. Looked up from germline, CDR1 is SGHRS and CDR2 is YFSETQ. The CDR3 extends over 15 amino acids. CDR3 sequence reads: CASSFRQGLNTEAFF. The CDR3 region has the DNA TGCGCCAGCAGCTTCCGACAGGGGCTTAACACTGAAGCTTTCTTT.

The chain uses TRBV15 and TRBJ2-5; possible D gene TRBD1, 5 bases. Trimming left V 4 bases short and J 5 bases short, with 8 bases between. Looked up from germline, CDR1 is LNHNV and CDR2 is YYDKDF (reference sequence). The CDR3 has 12 residues. The CDR3, as DNA: TGTGCCACCAGCACAGGGCCCGAGACCCAGTACTTC. Protein: CATSTGPETQYF.

The chain employs TRBV4-1 and TRBJ2-7; 9 bases align to TRBD1. Unmatched junction bases numbered 6, after V lost 4 bases and J lost 5 bases. Germline CDR1 and CDR2: MGHRA and YSYEKL. The length of the CDR3 is 14 residues. CDR3 bases: TGCGCCAGCAGCCCGGGACAGGGTTTGGACGAGCAGTACTTC. It translates to CASSPGQGLDEQYF.

This clone occurred once. The chain employs TRBV6-5 and TRBJ2-5, with a weak D call TRBD2 (6 bases). CDR1 and CDR2 from the germline V gene are MNHEY and SVGAGI. The CDR3 has 15 residues. Trimming took off 8 bases at V and 0 bases at J, with 16 bases between the two ends. The CDR3 coding sequence is TGTGCCAGCTCCGGGACGGCGGGGAACCAAGAGACCCAGTACTTC. It yields the protein CASSGTAGNQETQYF.

In this sample, this clone turned up once. J is TRBJ2-7 and V is TRBV18, with D maybe TRBD2 (5 bases). V was clipped by 5 bases and J by 3 bases, with 14 bases between them. This CDR3 has 14 amino acids. Germline V gene sequence: CDR1 KGHSH, CDR2 LQKENI. DNA of the CDR3: TGTGCCAGCTCAACCGCTAGCTCAAACTACGAGCAGTACTTC. Amino acid sequence: CASSTASSNYEQYF.

The chain is built from TRBV5-6 and TRBJ2-2; 10 nucleotides agree with TRBD2. CDR1 and CDR2 from the germline V gene are SGHDT and YYEEEE. The CDR3 extends over 17 amino acids. Trimming took 2 bases from V and 7 from J; bases not matched to a gene: 11. CDR3 nucleotide sequence: TGTGCCAGCAGCTTCCTTGGACTAGCGGCGGAGGGCGGGGAGCTGTTTTTT. Residues: CASSFLGLAAEGGELFF.

The V call is TRBV29-1, the J call TRBJ2-7; TRBD1 is a possible D gene (6 bases). Trimming took off 5 bases at V and 1 base at J, with 12 bases between the two ends. The V gene's germline CDR1 is SQVTM and CDR2 ANQGSEA. This CDR3 has 13 residues. CDR3 DNA: TGCAGCGTTTTGGACAGATGGTCCTACGAGCAGTACTTC. This translates into CSVLDRWSYEQYF.

The chain couples TRBV5-4 to TRBJ2-6; 7 positions match TRBD2. Germline V gene sequence: CDR1 SGHNT, CDR2 YYREEE (reference sequence). Unmatched junction bases numbered 7, after V lost 7 bases and J lost 0 bases. The CDR3 sequence is 16 residues long. The CDR3 DNA reads as TGTGCCAGCTGTTCCCTAGCGGCCTCTGGGGCCAACGTCCTGACTTTC. This translates into CASCSLAASGANVLTF. Full variable domain (outside the CDR3, taken from reference TRBV5-4 and TRBJ2-6): ETGVTQSPTHLIKTRGQQVTLRCSSQSGHNTVSWYQQALGQGPQFIFQYYREEENGRGNFPPRFSGLQFPNYSSELNVNALELDDSALYLCASCSLAASGANVLTFGAGSRLTVL.

The rearrangement uses TRBV6-1 and TRBJ2-6; maybe TRBD1 (5 bases). Germline CDR1 is MNHNS and CDR2 is SASEGT. The CDR3 runs 18 residues. Trimming removed 4 bases from V and 0 bases from J, with 16 bases in between. The CDR3 region is CASSVRQSRSSGANVLTF. CDR3 nucleotides: TGTGCCAGCAGTGTAAGACAGAGCCGGAGCTCTGGGGCCAACGTCCTGACTTTC.

This chain joins TRBV27 and TRBJ2-7; D is possibly TRBD2 (6 bases). Trimming left V 0 bases short and J 3 bases short, with 9 bases between. CDR1 and CDR2 from the germline V gene are MNHEY and SMNVEV (reference sequence). This CDR3 spans 14 amino acids. The CDR3 spells CASSLSKEGYEQYF. The CDR3 nucleotides read TGTGCCAGCAGTTTATCGAAGGAGGGCTACGAGCAGTACTTC.

This clone was detected once. This chain links TRBV6-5 with TRBJ1-2; perhaps TRBD1 as D (5 bases). V shed 4 bases and J shed 8 bases, with 14 bases lying between them. The CDR3 totals 13 residues. Per germline, CDR1 MNHEY and CDR2 SVGAGI. The CDR3 DNA reads as TGTGCCAGCAGTTCGGCGGACGCAGGGGGCTACACCTTC. Protein: CASSSADAGGYTF.